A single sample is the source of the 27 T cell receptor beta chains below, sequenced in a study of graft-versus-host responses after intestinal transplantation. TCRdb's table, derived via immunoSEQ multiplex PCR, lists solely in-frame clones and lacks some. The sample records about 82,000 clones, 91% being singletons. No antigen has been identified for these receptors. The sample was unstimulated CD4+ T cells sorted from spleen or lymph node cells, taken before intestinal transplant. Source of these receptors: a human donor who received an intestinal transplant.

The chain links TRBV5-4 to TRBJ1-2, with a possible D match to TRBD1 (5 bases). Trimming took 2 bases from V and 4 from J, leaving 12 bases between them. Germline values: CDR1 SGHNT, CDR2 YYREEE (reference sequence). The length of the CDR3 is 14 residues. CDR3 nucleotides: TGTGCCAGCAGCTTAGATAGGGGACTCTATGGCTACACCTTC. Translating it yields CASSLDRGLYGYTF.

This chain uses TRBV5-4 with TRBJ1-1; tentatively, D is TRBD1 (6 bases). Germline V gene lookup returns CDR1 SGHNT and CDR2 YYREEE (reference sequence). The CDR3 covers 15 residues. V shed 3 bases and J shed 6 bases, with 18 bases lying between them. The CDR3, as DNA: TGTGCCAGCAGCTCACAGGGCAGGGGAGTGTCTGAAGCTTTCTTT. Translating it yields CASSSQGRGVSEAFF.

The CDR3 DNA is TGCAGCGTTGTGACAGGGTGGAGCGCTGAAGCTTTCTTT. This encodes CSVVTGWSAEAFF. This chain connects TRBV29-1 to TRBJ1-1; 7 nucleotides align to TRBD1. V was pared by 4 bases and J by 6 bases, with 8 bases of the junction left unmatched. The CDR3 length is 13 residues. Germline V CDR1 and CDR2: SQVTM, ANQGSEA.

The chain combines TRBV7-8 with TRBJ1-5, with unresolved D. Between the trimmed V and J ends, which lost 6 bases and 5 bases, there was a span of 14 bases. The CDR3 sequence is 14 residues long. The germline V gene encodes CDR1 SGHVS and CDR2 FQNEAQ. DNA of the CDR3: TGTGCCAGCAGTATCCTTCGCGGGGATCAGCCCCAGCATTTT. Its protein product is CASSILRGDQPQHF.

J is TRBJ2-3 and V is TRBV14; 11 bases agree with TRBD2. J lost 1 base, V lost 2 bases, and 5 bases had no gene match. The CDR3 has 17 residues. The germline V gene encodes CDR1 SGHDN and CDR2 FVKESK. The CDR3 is CASSQLGTSGGTDTQYF. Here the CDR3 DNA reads TGTGCCAGCAGCCAACTAGGGACTAGCGGAGGCACAGATACGCAGTATTTT.

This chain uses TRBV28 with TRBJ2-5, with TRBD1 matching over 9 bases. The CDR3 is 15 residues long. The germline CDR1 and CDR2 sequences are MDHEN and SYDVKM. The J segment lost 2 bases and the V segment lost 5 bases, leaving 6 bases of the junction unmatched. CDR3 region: CASSRPGQGQETQYF. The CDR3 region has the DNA TGTGCCAGCAGTCGGCCGGGACAGGGACAAGAGACCCAGTACTTC.

The CDR3 DNA follows: TGTGCCAGCAGCCCCTTAGCGGGGGAGGATCAGTTCTTC. Its translation is CASSPLAGEDQFF. This chain connects TRBV7-9 to TRBJ2-1, with 9 bases identical to TRBD2. Unmatched junction bases numbered 9, after V lost 5 bases and J lost 13 bases. This CDR3 is 13 amino acids long. Germline V lookup: CDR1 SEHNR, CDR2 FQNEAQ (reference sequence).

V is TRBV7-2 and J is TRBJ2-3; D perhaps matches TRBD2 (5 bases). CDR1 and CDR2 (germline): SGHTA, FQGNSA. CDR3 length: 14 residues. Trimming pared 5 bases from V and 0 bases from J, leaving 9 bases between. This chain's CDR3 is CASSARTSTDTQYF. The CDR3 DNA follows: TGTGCCAGCAGCGCGAGGACTAGCACAGATACGCAGTATTTT.

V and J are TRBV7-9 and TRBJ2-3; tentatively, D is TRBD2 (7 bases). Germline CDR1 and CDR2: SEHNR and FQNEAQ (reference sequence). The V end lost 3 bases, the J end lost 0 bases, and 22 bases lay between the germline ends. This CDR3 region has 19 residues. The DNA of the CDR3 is TGTGCCAGCAGCTTCTGGGGGGGGGCCCCCGGATCTAGCACAGATACGCAGTATTTT. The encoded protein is CASSFWGGAPGSSTDTQYF.

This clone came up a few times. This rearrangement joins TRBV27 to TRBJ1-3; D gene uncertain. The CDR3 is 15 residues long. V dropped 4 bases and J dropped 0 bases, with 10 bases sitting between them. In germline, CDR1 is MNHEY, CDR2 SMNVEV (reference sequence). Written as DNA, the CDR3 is TGTGCCAGCAGTTCAACAGCAGTCTCTGGAAACACCATATATTTT. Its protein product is CASSSTAVSGNTIYF.

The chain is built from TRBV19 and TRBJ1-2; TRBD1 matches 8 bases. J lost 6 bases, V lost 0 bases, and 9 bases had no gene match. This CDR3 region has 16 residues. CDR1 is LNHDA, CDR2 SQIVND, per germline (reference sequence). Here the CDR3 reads CASSIDLGQGGNGYTF. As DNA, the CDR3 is TGTGCCAGTAGTATAGACCTAGGACAGGGAGGAAATGGCTACACCTTC. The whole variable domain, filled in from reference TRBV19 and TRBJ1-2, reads DGGITQSPKYLFRKEGQNVTLSCEQNLNHDAMYWYRQDPGQGLRLIYYSQIVNDFQKGDIAEGYSVSREKKESFPLTVTSAQKNPTAFYLCASSIDLGQGGNGYTFGSGTRLTVV.

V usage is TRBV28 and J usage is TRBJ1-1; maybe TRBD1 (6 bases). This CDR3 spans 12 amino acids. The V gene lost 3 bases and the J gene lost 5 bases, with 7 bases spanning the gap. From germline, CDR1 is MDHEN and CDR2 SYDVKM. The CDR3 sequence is CASSFRGTEAFF. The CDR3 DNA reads TGTGCCAGCAGTTTTAGGGGGACTGAAGCTTTCTTT. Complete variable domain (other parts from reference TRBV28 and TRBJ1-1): DVKVTQSSRYLVKRTGEKVFLECVQDMDHENMFWYRQDPGLGLRLIYFSYDVKMKEKGDIPEGYSVSREKKERFSLILESASTNQTSMYLCASSFRGTEAFFGQGTRLTVV.

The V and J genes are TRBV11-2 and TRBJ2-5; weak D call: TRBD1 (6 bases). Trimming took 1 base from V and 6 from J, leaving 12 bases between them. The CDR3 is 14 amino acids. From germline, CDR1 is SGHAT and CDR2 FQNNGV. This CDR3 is CASSLVGGRKTQYF. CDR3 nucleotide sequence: TGTGCCAGCAGCTTAGTTGGGGGCCGAAAGACCCAGTACTTC.

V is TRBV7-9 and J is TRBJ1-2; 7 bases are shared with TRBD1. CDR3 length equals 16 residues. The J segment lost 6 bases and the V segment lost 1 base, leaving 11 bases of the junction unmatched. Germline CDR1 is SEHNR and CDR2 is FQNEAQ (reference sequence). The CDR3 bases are TGTGCCAGCAGCTTAGACTTAGGAGGGACAGACGATGGCTACACCTTC. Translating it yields CASSLDLGGTDDGYTF.

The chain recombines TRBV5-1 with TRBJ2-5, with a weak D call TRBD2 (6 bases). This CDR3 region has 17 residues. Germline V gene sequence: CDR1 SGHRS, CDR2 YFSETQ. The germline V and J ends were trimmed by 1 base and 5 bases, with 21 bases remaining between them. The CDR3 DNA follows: TGCGCCAGCAGCTTGCTGGCAGGAGGGGCAGGGCGTGAGACCCAGTACTTC. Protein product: CASSLLAGGAGRETQYF.

CDR3 DNA: TGTGCCATCAGTGAGTTGGGACAGGGAAATCAGCCCCAGCATTTT. Its translation: CAISELGQGNQPQHF. V gene TRBV10-3 combines with J gene TRBJ1-5; 9 nucleotides match TRBD1. The V segment lost 1 base and the J segment 4 bases; nucleotides outside the gene matches: 2. Germline CDR1 ENHRY, CDR2 SYGVKD. The CDR3 totals 15 residues.

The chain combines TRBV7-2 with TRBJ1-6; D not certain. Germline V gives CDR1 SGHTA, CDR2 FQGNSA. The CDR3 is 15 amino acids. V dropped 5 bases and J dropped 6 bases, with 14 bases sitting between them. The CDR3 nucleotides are TGTGCCAGCAGCCGCCCACGCAGGCTTAATTCACCCCTCCACTTT. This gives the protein CASSRPRRLNSPLHF. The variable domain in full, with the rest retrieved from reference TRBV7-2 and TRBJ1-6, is GAGVSQSPSNKVTEKGKDVELRCDPISGHTALYWYRQSLGQGLEFLIYFQGNSAPDKSGLPSDRFSAERTGGSVSTLTIQRTQQEDSAVYLCASSRPRRLNSPLHFGNGTRLTVT.

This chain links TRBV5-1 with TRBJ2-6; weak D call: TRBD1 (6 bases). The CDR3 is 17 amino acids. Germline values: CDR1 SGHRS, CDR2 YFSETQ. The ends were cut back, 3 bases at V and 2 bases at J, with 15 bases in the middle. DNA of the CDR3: TGCGCCAGCAGCTCGGAAAATTACAGGGCTGGGGCCAACGTCCTGACTTTC. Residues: CASSSENYRAGANVLTF.

Here the CDR3 reads CASSLGPLGRPRSGNTIYF. The DNA for the CDR3 is TGTGCCAGCAGCTTAGGCCCCCTCGGGAGGCCGCGCTCTGGAAACACCATATATTTT. The chain links TRBV7-2 to TRBJ1-3; D is undetermined. Between the trimmed V and J ends, which lost 1 base and 0 bases, there was a span of 19 bases. Germline CDR1 is SGHTA and CDR2 is FQGNSA. The CDR3 is 19 amino acids.

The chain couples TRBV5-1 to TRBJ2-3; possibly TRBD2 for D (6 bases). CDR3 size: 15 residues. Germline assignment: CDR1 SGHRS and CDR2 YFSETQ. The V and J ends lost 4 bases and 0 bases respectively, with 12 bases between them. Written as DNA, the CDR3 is TGCGCCAGCAGCATTTCCGGGACTAGCACAGATACGCAGTATTTT. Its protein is CASSISGTSTDTQYF.

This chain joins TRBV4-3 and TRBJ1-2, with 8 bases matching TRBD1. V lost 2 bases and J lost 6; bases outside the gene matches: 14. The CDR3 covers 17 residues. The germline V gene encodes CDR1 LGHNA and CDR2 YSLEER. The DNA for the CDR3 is TGCGCCAGCAGCCAACAAGGTAACAGGGGGTCGCTAGATGGCTACACCTTC. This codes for CASSQQGNRGSLDGYTF.

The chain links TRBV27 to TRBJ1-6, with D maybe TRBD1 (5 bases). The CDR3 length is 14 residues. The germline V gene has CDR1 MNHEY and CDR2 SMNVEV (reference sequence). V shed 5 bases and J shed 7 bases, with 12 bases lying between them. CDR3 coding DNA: TGTGCCAGCAGTCTAAGACAGCTCAATTCACCCCTCCACTTT. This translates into CASSLRQLNSPLHF.

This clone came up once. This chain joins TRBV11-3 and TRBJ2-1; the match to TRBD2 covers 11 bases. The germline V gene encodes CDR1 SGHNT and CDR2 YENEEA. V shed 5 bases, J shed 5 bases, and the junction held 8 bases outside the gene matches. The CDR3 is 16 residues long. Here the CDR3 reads CASSRPLAGANNEQFF. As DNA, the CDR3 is TGTGCCAGCAGCAGACCACTAGCGGGGGCTAACAATGAGCAGTTCTTC.

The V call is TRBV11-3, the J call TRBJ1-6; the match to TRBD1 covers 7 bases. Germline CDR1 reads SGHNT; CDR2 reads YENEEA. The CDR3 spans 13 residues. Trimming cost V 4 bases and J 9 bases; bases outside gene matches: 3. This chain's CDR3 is CASSSGTASPLHF. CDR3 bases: TGTGCCAGCAGCTCCGGGACAGCTTCACCCCTCCACTTT.

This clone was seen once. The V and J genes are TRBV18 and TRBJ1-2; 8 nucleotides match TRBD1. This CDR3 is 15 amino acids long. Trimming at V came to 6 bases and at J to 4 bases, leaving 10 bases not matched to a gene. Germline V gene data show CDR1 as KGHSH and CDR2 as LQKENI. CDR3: CASSPGQGDTYGYTF. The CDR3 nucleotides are TGTGCCAGCTCCCCTGGACAGGGCGATACCTATGGCTACACCTTC.

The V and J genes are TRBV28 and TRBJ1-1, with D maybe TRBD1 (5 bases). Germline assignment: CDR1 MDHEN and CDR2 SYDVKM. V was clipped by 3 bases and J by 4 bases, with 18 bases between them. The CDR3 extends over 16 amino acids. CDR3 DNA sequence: TGTGCCAGCAGTTTTTATGGGCAGGGTAGGATCACTGAAGCTTTCTTT. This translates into CASSFYGQGRITEAFF. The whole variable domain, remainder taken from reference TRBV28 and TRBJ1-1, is DVKVTQSSRYLVKRTGEKVFLECVQDMDHENMFWYRQDPGLGLRLIYFSYDVKMKEKGDIPEGYSVSREKKERFSLILESASTNQTSMYLCASSFYGQGRITEAFFGQGTRLTVV.

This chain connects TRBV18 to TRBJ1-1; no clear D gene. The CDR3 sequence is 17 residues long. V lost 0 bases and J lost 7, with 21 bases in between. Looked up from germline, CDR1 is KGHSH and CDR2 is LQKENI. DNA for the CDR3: TGTGCCAGCTCACCACCACCACGTGGGGTCTGGCGGGGTGAAGCTTTCTTT. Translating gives CASSPPPRGVWRGEAFF.